A selection of T cell receptor beta chains follows, all from one sample in a study of OX40 agonist ivuxolimab in advanced cancers. The repertoire was sequenced with immunoSEQ multiplex PCR; TCRdb's copy has only in-frame clones and lacks some. The table has about 56,000 clones, about four fifths seen once. The sequenced sample was CD4+ or CD8+ T cells sorted from blood, obtained in a trial of the OX40 agonist ivuxolimab. These TCRs come from an adult with an advanced solid tumor such as melanoma, head and neck, liver or kidney cancer. Both conserved end residues are trimmed from each CDR3. Where a row states a size, it is once, few, many or the class of an expanded clone; other rows omit it.

.,TRBV6-1,TRBJ1-2,ASRATGSTRGYT
.,TRBV11-2,TRBJ1-1,ASSLGRGSGANTEAF
.,TRBV11-2,TRBJ1-4,ASSLDTRARGEKLF
.,TRBV7-8,TRBJ2-5,ASSLREAEETQY
.,TRBV19,TRBJ2-5,ASSPQGPQETQY
once,TRBV18,TRBJ1-1,ASSPPGRGPGEAF
.,TRBV19,TRBJ2-5,ASSVGPVQETQY
.,TRBV30,TRBJ1-1,AWSGERGTEAF
few,TRBV28,TRBJ1-5,ASNRGDRVSQPQH
.,TRBV30,TRBJ2-5,AWRGGGQKTQY
.,TRBV28,TRBJ2-7,ASSLGREDNEQY
.,TRBV7-2,TRBJ1-2,ASSLGGTGVFGYGYT
.,TRBV11-2,TRBJ2-7,ASSPSGTGYEQY
.,TRBV10-3,TRBJ2-1,ATGTSLGHNEQF
.,TRBV28,TRBJ2-3,ASSPQFGDTQY
.,TRBV7-2,TRBJ1-1,ASSLGPRAEAF
.,TRBV18,TRBJ2-2,ASSPSSNTGELF
.,TRBV19,TRBJ2-3,ASSMGDTQY
.,TRBV19,TRBJ1-1,ASSIGRLNTEAF
.,TRBV27,TRBJ2-3,ASRRLAGSTDTQY
.,TRBV13,TRBJ2-3,ASSFSPSTDTQY
.,TRBV18,TRBJ1-6,ASQGQNNSPLH
.,TRBV11-2,TRBJ2-7,ASSLVGTGGGEQY
.,TRBV11-2,TRBJ2-7,ASSVGTDEQY
.,TRBV30,TRBJ2-5,AWRGQGGQETQY
.,TRBV6-1,TRBJ1-2,ASSVRAGPNYGYT
.,TRBV5-1,TRBJ2-5,ASSLEETQY
.,TRBV27,TRBJ2-2,ASSRRGGMNTGELF
.,TRBV27,TRBJ2-1,ASSRTSGSEQF
.,TRBV28,TRBJ2-5,ASRPGQVGRGGTQY
once,TRBV7-3,TRBJ2-1,ASSPGTSGGSYNEQF
.,TRBV2,TRBJ1-4,ASSDGQGAGEKLF
.,TRBV9,TRBJ2-3,ASSPLPSTDTQY
once,TRBV7-6,TRBJ2-2,ASSLRDSGELF
.,TRBV6-1,TRBJ2-1,ASSGVVAGGPANEQF
.,TRBV7-9,TRBJ1-2,ASSQSPRTGYRGYT
.,TRBV28,TRBJ2-1,ASSTPGQGAAEQF